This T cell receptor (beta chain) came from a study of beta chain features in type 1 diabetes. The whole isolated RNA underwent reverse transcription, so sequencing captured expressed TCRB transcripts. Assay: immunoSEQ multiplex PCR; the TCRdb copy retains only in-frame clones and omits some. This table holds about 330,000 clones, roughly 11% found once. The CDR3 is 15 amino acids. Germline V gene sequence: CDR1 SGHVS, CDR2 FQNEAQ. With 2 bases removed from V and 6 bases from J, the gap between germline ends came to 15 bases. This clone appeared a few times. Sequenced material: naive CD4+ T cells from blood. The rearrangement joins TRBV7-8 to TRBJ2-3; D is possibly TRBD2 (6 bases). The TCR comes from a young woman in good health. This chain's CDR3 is CASSLLGGVRDTQYF. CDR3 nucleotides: TGTGCCAGCAGCTTATTGGGCGGGGTCAGGGATACGCAGTATTTT.